The clone carrying this TCR beta chain was seen more than once but under ten times. Its antigen is unidentified. The sample originates from a study of CD8 T cells in ankylosing spondylitis. Germline V gene data show CDR1 as LNHDA and CDR2 as SQIVND (reference sequence). Trimming pared 3 bases from V and 5 bases from J, leaving 14 bases between. CDR3 size: 15 residues. Study results and limitations: Existing reports had already noted some motif variants in reactive arthritis synovial fluid and blood.

Using its own MiXCR run on the 5' RACE reads, TCRdb lists one record per CDR3 protein. In the table there are 250,000 to 350,000 distinct CDR3 sequences, less than 25% of which are singletons. The source of this sequence is a female donor with ankylosing spondylitis or in good health (not recorded which). The V call is TRBV19, the J call TRBJ2-1; D possibly uses TRBD1 or TRBD2 (5 bases each). The sequenced sample consisted of blood, either unsorted or a sorted T cell fraction (not recorded which). In DNA, the CDR3 is TGTGCCAGTAGTATTGAGGGGTTACCTAACAATGAGCAGTTCTTC. Translated, it gives CASSIEGLPNNEQFF.